This T cell receptor (beta chain) derives from a study of shared clonotypes between healthy human individuals. Of note for this clone: Antigen: not known. Other DNA sequences in the same sample also yield this CDR3.

Study-level results: Larger estimated richness was generally seen in naive subsets than in memory subsets.

Naive CD4+ cells were CD45RA-selected; the remaining cells were memory. The length of the CDR3 is 13 residues. Trimming shortened V by 2 bases and J by 4 bases, and 6 bases separated the two germline ends. In germline, CDR1 is WNHNN, CDR2 SYGVQD (reference sequence). TCRdb keeps only in-frame clones here, not all; method: immunoSEQ multiplex PCR. The sample carries under 2,500,000 clones, around 95% recorded once. The receptor was isolated from a man aged 18 to 30 in good health. The sample comprised naive CD4+ T cells sorted from blood. The subset here: CD45RA+ positively selected. This sequence joins TRBV10-1 and TRBJ1-5; a possible D gene is TRBD1 (5 bases). The CDR3 sequence: CASSEAGNQPQHF. CDR3 nucleotides: TGCGCCAGCAGTGAGGCAGGGAATCAGCCCCAGCATTTT.